This T cell receptor (beta chain) was documented in a study of control samples from healthy donors and cancer patients. The CDR3 has 13 amino acids. Germline CDR1 is SQVTM and CDR2 is ANQGSEA. Trimming took 2 bases from V and 1 from J, leaving 8 bases between them. TCRdb keeps only in-frame clones here, not all; method: immunoSEQ multiplex PCR. Of roughly 120,000 clones in the sample, 70% to 90% are singletons; the top ten hold about 3.2%. Source material: blood. V gene TRBV29-1 combines with J gene TRBJ1-1, with D maybe TRBD1 (5 bases). The sequence was collected from a man between 40 and 49 years old in good health. The CDR3 sequence: CSVESQGNTEAFF. CDR3 in DNA: TGCAGCGTTGAATCTCAGGGGAACACTGAAGCTTTCTTT.